Below, 25 T cell receptor beta chains from the same sample are listed, as sequenced in a study of early T cells in non-severe SARS-CoV-2 infection. TCRdb redid the calling of the 5' RACE reads with MiXCR, one entry per CDR3 protein. The repertoire holds 100,000 to 150,000 distinct CDR3 sequences, with about 15% as singletons. Sequencing used whole blood. The receptors derive from an adult who was a healthcare worker with PCR-confirmed SARS-CoV-2 infection or an uninfected control (not recorded which).

The chain recombines TRBV30 with TRBJ1-1; D gene uncertain. Germline CDR1 reads GTSNPN; CDR2 reads SVGIG (reference sequence). The CDR3 contains 13 residues. V was cut by 2 bases and J by 4 bases, with 11 bases left in between. CDR3: CAWSLYVVTEAFF. The CDR3 nucleotides read TGTGCCTGGAGTTTATATGTGGTCACTGAAGCTTTCTTT.

This clonotype was seen only a few times. The chain joins TRBV2 to TRBJ1-1, with D possibly matching TRBD1 (5 bases). The length of the CDR3 is 14 residues. Trimming stripped 10 bases from V and 1 base from J, with 16 bases between. Germline lookup yields CDR1 SNHLY and CDR2 FYNNEI. CDR3 sequence (DNA): TGTGCCACCTCGGGGCAGGGCTGGAACACTGAAGCTTTCTTT. Its translation is CATSGQGWNTEAFF.

The chain employs TRBV12-3 or TRBV12-4 and TRBJ1-6; D unresolved. There are 17 residues in the CDR3. The ends were cut back, 6 bases at V and 0 bases at J, with 15 bases in the middle. The CDR3 DNA reads as TGTGCCAGCAGCCCAGGACTTTTAAGCTCCTATAATTCACCCCTCCACTTT. Its translation is CASSPGLLSSYNSPLHF.

This clonotype was counted ten times or more. V usage is TRBV6-1 and J usage is TRBJ1-2; D unclear. Looked up from germline, CDR1 is MNHNS and CDR2 is SASEGT. This CDR3 is built from 11 residues. Deletions cut 5 bases from V and 1 base from J, with 2 bases between. This CDR3 is CASSFNYGYTF. CDR3 nucleotides: TGTGCCAGCAGTTTTAACTATGGCTACACCTTC.

This clonotype was recorded a few times. This chain connects TRBV19 to TRBJ1-5; D remains ambiguous. In germline, CDR1 is LNHDA, CDR2 SQIVND (reference sequence). The V gene lost 6 bases and the J gene lost 7 bases, with 13 bases spanning the gap. The CDR3 consists of 13 residues. CDR3 DNA sequence: TGTGCCAGTAGACCAGGAGAAGAACAGCCCCAGCATTTT. Amino acids: CASRPGEEQPQHF.

The chain is built from TRBV20-1 and TRBJ2-3; D possibly corresponds to TRBD2 (6 bases). V lost 0 bases, J lost 3 bases, and 16 bases lay in between. CDR1 is DFQATT, CDR2 SNEGSKA, per germline (reference sequence). The CDR3 spans 16 residues. CDR3 coding DNA: TGCAGTGCTAGAGATCTCTATTCGGGGGAGACAGATACGCAGTATTTT. Its protein product is CSARDLYSGETDTQYF.

The gene calls are TRBV19 and TRBJ2-7; D is ambiguous. V lost 3 bases and J lost 0, with 9 bases in between. The CDR3 runs to 14 residues. Germline CDR1 LNHDA, CDR2 SQIVND (reference sequence). The CDR3 spells CASSITSNSYEQYF. Written as DNA, the CDR3 is TGTGCCAGTAGTATTACAAGTAACTCCTACGAGCAGTACTTC.

This clonotype appeared a few times. This rearrangement joins TRBV30 to TRBJ2-4; D perhaps matches TRBD2 (5 bases). In germline, CDR1 is GTSNPN, CDR2 SVGIG (reference sequence). The length of the CDR3 is 16 residues. Between the trimmed V and J ends, which lost 0 bases and 0 bases, there was a span of 12 bases. CDR3 nucleotide sequence: TGTGCCTGGAGTGTTGGGCGAGGACTAGCCAAAAACATTCAGTACTTC. This gives the protein CAWSVGRGLAKNIQYF.

The V gene is TRBV6-1, the J gene TRBJ2-5; D gene unclear. V was trimmed by 1 base and J by 4 bases, leaving 13 bases between them. Germline V gene data show CDR1 as MNHNS and CDR2 as SASEGT. This CDR3 contains 15 residues. The CDR3 bases are TGTGCCAGCAGTGAAGGGCCAGCATCCCCAGAGACCCAGTACTTC. Translation: CASSEGPASPETQYF.

The chain recombines TRBV3-1 with TRBJ1-4, with D maybe TRBD1 (6 bases). Germline CDR1 and CDR2: LGHDT and YNNKEL (reference sequence). V lost 0 bases and J 5 bases, leaving 10 bases between the germline ends. This CDR3 comprises 15 residues. For the CDR3, the DNA is TGTGCCAGCAGCCAAGACAGACAGGCCAATGAAAAACTGTTTTTT. As protein: CASSQDRQANEKLFF.

This clonotype showed up just a few times. CDR3 in amino acids: CASSPLAGGHEQYF. DNA for the CDR3: TGTGCCAGCAGCCCTCTAGCGGGGGGGCACGAGCAGTACTTC. The V and J genes are TRBV3-1 and TRBJ2-7; 12 positions agree with TRBD2. Germline V gives CDR1 LGHDT, CDR2 YNNKEL (reference sequence). J lost 5 bases, V lost 4 bases, and 3 bases had no gene match. The CDR3 has 14 residues.

This clonotype was picked up a small number of times. The chain combines TRBV29-1 with TRBJ1-1; no reliable D call. The CDR3 totals 10 residues. Trimming removed 3 bases from V and 3 bases from J, with 2 bases in between. CDR1 is SQVTM and CDR2 is ANQGSEA in the germline V gene. This chain's CDR3 is CSVDHTEAFF. The CDR3 DNA sequence: TGCAGCGTTGACCACACTGAAGCTTTCTTT.

This sequence joins TRBV6-1 and TRBJ1-4; D call uncertain. Trimming left V 10 bases short and J 8 bases short, with 17 bases between. Germline V CDR1 and CDR2: MNHNS, SASEGT. This CDR3 spans 13 amino acids. Here the CDR3 reads CAIAPRFGEKLFF. As DNA, the CDR3 is TGTGCCATCGCACCGCGGTTCGGAGAAAAACTGTTTTTT.

This clonotype was counted at least ten times. The chain uses TRBV30 and TRBJ1-4; D perhaps matches TRBD1 (6 bases). Trimming took 8 bases from V and 3 from J, leaving 28 bases between them. Germline V gene data show CDR1 as GTSNPN and CDR2 as SVGIG (reference sequence). This CDR3 spans 18 amino acids. The CDR3 sequence: CAGQKGTGLIGSNEKLFF. The CDR3, as DNA: TGTGCCGGACAAAAGGGTACAGGGCTGATTGGGTCTAATGAAAAACTGTTTTTT. Using reference TRBV30 and TRBJ1-4 for the parts outside the CDR3, the full variable domain is SQTIHQWPATLVQPVGSPLSLECTVEGTSNPNLYWYRQAAGRGLQLLFYSVGIGQISSEVPQNLSASRPQDRQFILSSKKLLLSDSGFYLCAGQKGTGLIGSNEKLFFGSGTQLSVL.

V and J are TRBV20-1 and TRBJ2-1; D might be TRBD1 or TRBD2, each matching 6 bases. The V gene's germline CDR1 is DFQATT and CDR2 SNEGSKA (reference sequence). The CDR3 runs 17 residues. Trimming left V 3 bases short and J 5 bases short, with 23 bases between. CDR3 residues: CSASFAVSRGAHNEQFF. In DNA form, the CDR3 reads TGCAGTGCTAGTTTTGCCGTCAGTAGGGGGGCACACAATGAGCAGTTCTTC.

This chain links TRBV3-1 with TRBJ1-5; D not certain. V was shortened by 4 bases and J by 5 bases, with 9 bases between the two germline ends. This CDR3 is 13 amino acids long. Germline CDR1 LGHDT, CDR2 YNNKEL (reference sequence). The CDR3 reads CASSPQGYQPQHF. CDR3 bases: TGTGCCAGCAGCCCTCAAGGGTATCAGCCCCAGCATTTT.

This clonotype has a handful of counts. The gene calls are TRBV12-3 or TRBV12-4 and TRBJ1-2; 12 bases match TRBD1. The V gene end was trimmed by 5 bases and the J gene end by 14 bases; junction bases not matched to a gene: 9. CDR3 length: 13 amino acids. Here the CDR3 DNA reads TGTGCCAGCAGTCAGACCCGGGACAGGGGGCGAACCTTC. Its protein product is CASSQTRDRGRTF.

The gene calls are TRBV7-9 and TRBJ1-6; D is undetermined. This CDR3 is built from 14 residues. Between the trimmed V and J ends, which lost 1 base and 6 bases, there was a span of 7 bases. Germline V gene data show CDR1 as SEHNR and CDR2 as FQNEAQ (reference sequence). CDR3: CASSLGGFNSPLHF. Written as DNA, the CDR3 is TGTGCCAGCAGCTTAGGGGGATTTAATTCACCCCTCCACTTT.

The chain combines TRBV2 with TRBJ1-4, with D uncertain. The CDR3 runs to 10 residues. V was cut by 3 bases and J by 11 bases, with 4 bases left in between. Germline V lookup: CDR1 SNHLY, CDR2 FYNNEI. As DNA, the CDR3 is TGTGCCAGCAGTGAGTGGAAACTGTTTTTT. It yields the protein CASSEWKLFF.

The sample holds a few counts of this clonotype. The V call is TRBV12-3 or TRBV12-4, the J call TRBJ1-1, with D perhaps TRBD1 (6 bases). V lost 5 bases, J lost 8 bases, and 12 bases lay in between. The CDR3 has 12 amino acids. CDR3 nucleotide sequence: TGTGCCAGCAGTCCCGGGACACTAGAAGCTTTCTTT. Translated, it gives CASSPGTLEAFF.

This chain links TRBV3-1 with TRBJ2-3; 15 nucleotides match TRBD2. Trimming at V came to 5 bases and at J to 9 bases, leaving 9 bases not matched to a gene. Germline V gene sequence: CDR1 LGHDT, CDR2 YNNKEL (reference sequence). CDR3 size: 16 residues. Here the CDR3 reads CASSTGLAGGRRTQYF. CDR3 nucleotides: TGTGCCAGCAGCACTGGACTAGCGGGGGGGCGGCGCACGCAGTATTTT.

This clonotype was counted at least ten times. This chain joins TRBV30 and TRBJ2-3; a weak D match, TRBD1 (5 bases). The germline V gene has CDR1 GTSNPN and CDR2 SVGIG (reference sequence). V dropped 0 bases and J dropped 6 bases, with 10 bases sitting between them. The CDR3 consists of 13 residues. CDR3: CAWSVPTVDTQYF. Written as DNA, the CDR3 is TGTGCCTGGAGTGTACCGACAGTTGATACGCAGTATTTT.

The table lists this clonotype with many counts. The chain links TRBV6-8 to TRBJ2-3; weak D call: TRBD1 (5 bases). The CDR3 length is 17 residues. CDR1 is MNHGY, CDR2 SAAAGT, per germline. V lost 2 bases to trimming and J lost 4 bases, with 19 bases between them. The CDR3 reads CASSYRVDWTIADTQYF. The CDR3 DNA reads as TGTGCCAGCAGTTACAGGGTCGACTGGACAATCGCAGATACGCAGTATTTT.

The chain couples TRBV27 to TRBJ2-5; 9 bases are shared with TRBD2. The germline V gene has CDR1 MNHEY and CDR2 SMNVEV (reference sequence). The length of the CDR3 is 13 residues. Trimming took 3 bases from V and 7 from J; bases not matched to a gene: 3. The CDR3 sequence: CASSFMREGTQYF. In DNA form, the CDR3 reads TGTGCCAGCAGTTTCATGCGGGAGGGGACCCAGTACTTC.

The chain links TRBV7-9 to TRBJ2-7; maybe TRBD2 (5 bases). Germline V gene data show CDR1 as SEHNR and CDR2 as FQNEAQ (reference sequence). V was shortened by 4 bases and J by 6 bases, with 19 bases between the two germline ends. This CDR3 region has 15 residues. CDR3: CASSSKTALGSEQYF. The CDR3 region has the DNA TGTGCCAGCAGCTCAAAGACCGCGCTAGGGAGCGAGCAGTACTTC.